One sample yielded the 26 T cell receptor beta chains listed below, sequenced in a study of glioma-infiltrating T cells. Amplification of TCR alpha and beta CDR3 regions from RNA used iRepertoire nested multiplex PCR. One entry per CDR3 protein, called by TCRdb with MiXCR from the multiplex PCR reads. The sample shows 85,000 to 110,000 distinct CDR3 sequences, about 28% of them seen only once. Sequenced: glioma tissue, nonneoplastic brain tissue, or PBMCs (not recorded which). These receptors all stem from a human donor with low-grade glioma or glioblastoma, undergoing nonglioma brain surgery, or in good health (not recorded which).

This clonotype came up many times. The gene calls are TRBV29-1 and TRBJ2-1; D gene unclear. The CDR3 covers 11 residues. V shed 6 bases and J shed 10 bases, with 13 bases lying between them. Germline assignment: CDR1 SQVTM and CDR2 ANQGSEA. CDR3 protein: CSVKSNLEQFF. DNA for the CDR3: TGCAGCGTAAAGAGTAACTTGGAGCAGTTCTTC.

The rearrangement uses TRBV2 and TRBJ2-1, with D uncertain. CDR1 and CDR2 from the germline V gene are SNHLY and FYNNEI. V shed 3 bases and J shed 0 bases, with 9 bases lying between them. The CDR3 is 15 amino acids. Here the CDR3 DNA reads TGTGCCAGCAGTGATTATCAGAGCTCCTACAATGAGCAGTTCTTC. The encoded protein is CASSDYQSSYNEQFF.

A note on this clonotype: Since a much larger clone is just one base distant, this may be a read error. No conserved phenylalanine or tryptophan is present at the end of the CDR3, so a read error is the likely explanation. DNA for the CDR3: TGCGCCAGCAGTCGTTCCGGGACAGTGAACACTGAAGCTTTCCTT. Translating gives CASSRSGTVNTEAFL. The chain links TRBV5-1 to TRBJ1-1; 7 nucleotides agree with TRBD1. Germline CDR1 is SGHRS and CDR2 is YFSETQ. This CDR3 has 15 amino acids. J was trimmed by 0 bases and V by 5 bases; bases with no gene match: 7.

Worth noting for this clonotype: A much larger clone differs from this one at a single base, so this may be a read error. The chain employs TRBV7-2 and TRBJ2-5; a weak D match, TRBD2 (7 bases). The CDR3 extends over 15 amino acids. From germline, CDR1 is SGHTA and CDR2 FQGNSA. Here the CDR3 DNA reads TGTGCCAGCAGCTTAAGTAGCACCGAGGGGGGGACCAAGTACTTC. It specifies CASSLSSTEGGTKYF.

The chain uses TRBV20-1 and TRBJ2-5; TRBD2 matches at 16 bases. V lost 6 bases to trimming and J lost 5 bases; unmatched junction nucleotides: 6. The CDR3 is 15 amino acids. Germline-derived CDR1 and CDR2 are DFQATT and SNEGSKA (reference sequence). Here the CDR3 DNA reads TGCAGTGCCACCGGGACTAGCGGGGGGGGGGAGACCCAGTACTTC. As protein: CSATGTSGGGETQYF.

This clonotype was seen ten or more times. The chain carries TRBV28 and TRBJ2-7, with TRBD1 identical over 7 bases. V lost 4 bases to trimming and J lost 5 bases; unmatched junction nucleotides: 11. The CDR3 consists of 15 residues. Germline V gene sequence: CDR1 MDHEN, CDR2 SYDVKM. The CDR3 region is CASSSRRTGADEQYF. The DNA for the CDR3 is TGTGCCAGCAGTTCACGACGGACAGGTGCGGACGAGCAGTACTTC.

The rearrangement links TRBV27 to TRBJ2-3; no reliable D call. Trimming took off 9 bases at V and 8 bases at J, with 12 bases between the two ends. CDR1 is MNHEY, CDR2 SMNVEV, per germline (reference sequence). The CDR3 loop spans 11 amino acids. This CDR3 is CARGSRTTQYF. The CDR3, as DNA: TGTGCCAGAGGTTCTCGGACTACGCAGTATTTT.

This clonotype was counted between two and nine times. The rearrangement joins TRBV2 to TRBJ1-5, with D perhaps matching TRBD1 (6 bases). Trimming stripped 4 bases from V and 0 bases from J, with 10 bases between. CDR3 size: 15 residues. From germline, CDR1 is SNHLY and CDR2 FYNNEI. CDR3 residues: CASSATGHSNQPQHF. CDR3 bases: TGTGCCAGCAGTGCCACAGGGCATAGCAATCAGCCCCAGCATTTT.

This clonotype appeared a few times. The chain is built from TRBV6-1 and TRBJ2-3; 7 positions match TRBD2. V was clipped by 8 bases and J by 1 base; unmatched bases: 6. Germline V CDR1 and CDR2: MNHNS, SASEGT. The CDR3 is 14 amino acids. The CDR3 here is CASRPAGGTDTQYF. CDR3 sequence (DNA): TGTGCCAGCCGCCCTGCGGGGGGCACAGATACGCAGTATTTT.

The chain has TRBV20-1 and TRBJ2-1; the D gene is possibly TRBD1 (6 bases). Germline-derived CDR1 and CDR2 are DFQATT and SNEGSKA (reference sequence). Trimming took off 7 bases at V and 2 bases at J, with 21 bases between the two ends. This CDR3 spans 16 amino acids. CDR3: CSEGSLPGQTYNEQFF. CDR3 bases: TGCAGTGAAGGATCCCTCCCGGGACAAACCTACAATGAGCAGTTCTTC.

This clonotype was seen ten or more times. The chain links TRBV6-1 to TRBJ1-1, with D unresolved. The CDR3 is made up of 13 amino acids. Germline loops: CDR1 MNHNS, CDR2 SASEGT. V was shortened by 10 bases and J by 3 bases, with 15 bases between the two germline ends. The CDR3 nucleotides are TGTGCCACCGGACCCGAGAAACACACTGAAGCTTTCTTT. It encodes CATGPEKHTEAFF.

Ten or more counts support this clonotype. The chain links TRBV27 to TRBJ1-2, with TRBD1 matching over 8 bases. Germline values: CDR1 MNHEY, CDR2 SMNVEV (reference sequence). The CDR3 totals 13 residues. The V gene end was trimmed by 6 bases and the J gene end by 7 bases; junction bases not matched to a gene: 7. The CDR3, as DNA: TGTGCCAGCAGGACGATACAGGGGGGTGGCTACACCTTC. Its translation is CASRTIQGGGYTF.

As concerns this clonotype: The junction shows a germline mismatch at one end, possibly a read error. The gene calls are TRBV30 and TRBJ2-5; D remains ambiguous. Germline V gives CDR1 GTSNPN, CDR2 SVGIG (reference sequence). The CDR3 extends over 13 amino acids. This CDR3 reads CAWSGDFEETQYF. CDR3 in DNA: TGTGCCTGGAGTGGTGACTTTGAAGAGACACAGTACTTC. The whole variable domain, filled in from reference TRBV30 and TRBJ2-5, reads SQTIHQWPATLVQPVGSPLSLECTVEGTSNPNLYWYRQAAGRGLQLLFYSVGIGQISSEVPQNLSASRPQDRQFILSSKKLLLSDSGFYLCAWSGDFEETQYFGPGTRLLVL.

This chain uses TRBV28 with TRBJ1-2; 7 bases are a match to TRBD1. There are 16 residues in the CDR3. J gave up 4 bases and V 4 bases, and 12 bases lay outside the gene matches. Germline V gene sequence: CDR1 MDHEN, CDR2 SYDVKM. The CDR3 spells CASSSAFRDSGYGYTF. The CDR3 DNA sequence: TGTGCCAGCAGTTCTGCGTTTCGGGACAGTGGCTATGGCTACACCTTC.

This clonotype has just a few counts. The chain is built from TRBV10-3 and TRBJ2-7; 8 nucleotides agree with TRBD2. The CDR3 is made up of 16 amino acids. The germline gives CDR1 ENHRY, CDR2 SYGVKD. Trimming cost V 4 bases and J 2 bases; bases outside gene matches: 10. CDR3 coding DNA: TGTGCCATCAGTGTCGGTAGCGGGGAGTTTACCTACGAGCAGTACTTC. Its protein product is CAISVGSGEFTYEQYF.

This rearrangement joins TRBV20-1 to TRBJ1-1; maybe TRBD1 (5 bases). The germline CDR1 and CDR2 sequences are DFQATT and SNEGSKA (reference sequence). V shed 5 bases and J shed 5 bases, with 9 bases lying between them. This CDR3 is 11 amino acids long. The CDR3 DNA follows: TGCAGTGCTGGCAGGGATACTGAAGCTTTCTTT. Its protein is CSAGRDTEAFF.

In its sample, this clonotype was seen many times. The chain combines TRBV7-2 with TRBJ2-5; a possible D gene is TRBD2 (5 bases). This CDR3 has 14 residues. CDR1 and CDR2 from the germline V gene are SGHTA and FQGNSA. Trimming removed 1 base at V and 1 base at J, with 7 bases between. CDR3 nucleotides: TGTGCCAGCAGCTTAGGCGGGCGCCAAGAGACCCAGTACTTC. Its translation: CASSLGGRQETQYF.

For this clonotype: This may be a read error, as it is one base from a much larger clone. The CDR3 loop is CASSLIRGTDTQYF. CDR3 in DNA: TGTGCCAGCAGTCTTATTAGGGGGACAGATACGCAGTATTTT. The chain is built from TRBV6-4 and TRBJ2-3; a weak D match, TRBD1 (6 bases). The V end was cut by 5 bases, the J end by 3 bases, with 12 bases between. There are 14 residues in the CDR3. Germline values: CDR1 MRHNA, CDR2 SNTAGT.

The chain couples TRBV6-1 to TRBJ2-2, with 9 nucleotides matching TRBD1. The CDR3 consists of 20 residues. V shed 2 bases, J shed 3 bases, and the junction held 16 bases outside the gene matches. Germline values: CDR1 MNHNS, CDR2 SASEGT. CDR3 coding DNA: TGTGCCAGCAGTGAAAGTTGGTTGGGACAGGGTAACGTGGACACCGGGGAGCTGTTTTTT. Translation gives CASSESWLGQGNVDTGELFF.

In the case of this clonotype: A much larger clonotype is one base distant, so this may be a read error. The chain links TRBV7-2 to TRBJ2-5; the D is unclear. CDR3 length: 15 residues. Trimming cost V 0 bases and J 6 bases, with 14 bases left between them. Germline CDR1 and CDR2: SGHTA and FQGNSA. DNA of the CDR3: TGTGCCAGCAGCTTAGCTATGATGGATCAAAAGACCCAGTACTTC. Residues: CASSLAMMDQKTQYF.

This clonotype was seen more than once but under ten times. The rearrangement links TRBV4-1 to TRBJ1-4; tentative D call: TRBD1 (6 bases). Trimming removed 2 bases from V and 10 bases from J, with 20 bases in between. The CDR3 extends over 16 amino acids. From germline, CDR1 is MGHRA and CDR2 YSYEKL. The CDR3 here is CASSQKGVILPGKLFF. In DNA form, the CDR3 reads TGCGCCAGCAGCCAAAAGGGGGTAATCCTGCCAGGAAAACTGTTTTTT.

The genes are TRBV7-2 and TRBJ1-5; the match to TRBD1 covers 8 bases. Germline-derived CDR1 and CDR2 are SGHTA and FQGNSA. With 4 bases clipped from V and 6 bases from J, the junction kept 2 bases outside the gene matches. CDR3 size: 13 residues. The CDR3 region is CASSSDRGQPQHF. In DNA, the CDR3 is TGTGCCAGCAGCTCAGACAGGGGTCAGCCCCAGCATTTT.

This clonotype came up once. The CDR3 nucleotides are TGTGCCAGCAGCTTAGCTGGGATCAAAAACATTCAGTACTTC. Protein: CASSLAGIKNIQYF. The V call is TRBV7-9, the J call TRBJ2-4, with D uncertain. CDR1 is SEHNR and CDR2 is FQNEAQ in the germline V gene (reference sequence). Trimming removed 0 bases from V and 3 bases from J, with 6 bases in between. This CDR3 contains 14 residues. The whole variable domain, remainder taken from reference TRBV7-9 and TRBJ2-4, is DTGVSQNPRHKITKRGQNVTFRCDPISEHNRLYWYRQTLGQGPEFLTYFQNEAQLEKSRLLSDRFSAERPKGSFSTLEIQRTEQGDSAMYLCASSLAGIKNIQYFGAGTRLSVL.

This chain connects TRBV6-4 to TRBJ2-1; D may match TRBD1 or TRBD2 (5 bases each). Germline CDR1 and CDR2: MRHNA and SNTAGT. V gave up 5 bases and J gave up 16 bases, with 24 bases separating them. This CDR3 comprises 14 residues. CDR3 residues: CASSIALERGEYFF. CDR3 nucleotides: TGTGCCAGCAGTATTGCCCTCGAGAGAGGGGAGTACTTCTTC.

In the case of this clonotype: This may be a read error: a much more frequent sequence differs by one nucleotide. V gene TRBV6-2 or TRBV6-3 combines with J gene TRBJ1-1, with 7 bases lining up with TRBD1. The CDR3 is made up of 14 amino acids. CDR1 MNHEY and CDR2 SVGEGT come from the germline V gene. CDR3 amino acids: CASSPPTGRTEDFF. The CDR3 nucleotides are TGTGCCAGCAGTCCCCCGACAGGGCGGACTGAAGATTTCTTT.

In the case of this clonotype: Possible read error: a much larger clone is one base away. The chain carries TRBV28 and TRBJ2-3; D is perhaps TRBD2 (5 bases). The CDR3 runs 17 residues. Germline CDR1 and CDR2: MDHEN and SYDVKM. The DNA for the CDR3 is TGTGCCGGCAGCCTAAGAGGACTGAGTGTAACCACAGATACGCAGTATTTT. As protein: CAGSLRGLSVTTDTQYF. The full variable domain, completed using reference TRBV28 and TRBJ2-3, is DVKVTQSSRYLVKRTGEKVFLECVQDMDHENMFWYRQDPGLGLRLIYFSYDVKMKEKGDIPEGYSVSREKKERFSLILESASTNQTSMYLCAGSLRGLSVTTDTQYFGPGTRLTVL.